These 8 T cell receptor beta chains share one sample of origin, sequenced in a study of B cell selection in AIRE deficiency. Conventional CD4 T cells were sorted as CD4+CD127+ cells. Libraries were prepared by immunoSEQ multiplex PCR; TCRdb keeps only in-frame clonotypes and omits some of them. Altogether roughly 23,000 clones are present, approximately 96% being singletons, with the ten largest covering 0.17%. The source material was CD4+CD127+ conventional T cells sorted from PBMCs. The receptors originated from a human donor in good health.

This chain uses TRBV28 with TRBJ2-7; perhaps TRBD2 as D (5 bases). Germline V gene sequence: CDR1 MDHEN, CDR2 SYDVKM. The V and J ends lost 2 bases and 6 bases respectively, with 5 bases between them. The CDR3 totals 11 residues. CDR3 coding DNA: TGTGCCAGCAGTTTACGGGGCGAGCAGTACTTC. Amino acids: CASSLRGEQYF.

The J gene is TRBJ2-2, the V gene TRBV5-1; D may be TRBD2 (5 bases). Trimming cost V 6 bases and J 4 bases, with 7 bases left between them. This CDR3 has 12 residues. Germline assignment: CDR1 SGHRS and CDR2 YFSETQ. CDR3 protein: CASTGVTGELFF. In DNA, the CDR3 is TGCGCCAGCACCGGGGTCACCGGGGAGCTGTTTTTT. The full variable domain, in which reference TRBV5-1 and TRBJ2-2 provide the parts outside the CDR3, is KAGVTQTPRYLIKTRGQQVTLSCSPISGHRSVSWYQQTPGQGLQFLFEYFSETQRNKGNFPGRFSGRQFSNSRSEMNVSTLELGDSALYLCASTGVTGELFFGEGSRLTVL.

The chain recombines TRBV13 with TRBJ1-1, with no clear D. V was shortened by 3 bases and J by 1 base, with 9 bases between the two germline ends. Germline CDR1 PRHDT, CDR2 FYEKMQ (reference sequence). CDR3 size: 14 residues. CDR3 sequence: CASSFGEGNTEAFF. CDR3 DNA sequence: TGTGCCAGCAGCTTTGGGGAGGGGAACACTGAAGCTTTCTTT.

The chain joins TRBV6-1 to TRBJ2-2; TRBD1 or TRBD2 may be the D gene (6 bases each). Germline V lookup: CDR1 MNHNS, CDR2 SASEGT. The germline V and J ends were trimmed by 2 bases and 3 bases, with 13 bases remaining between them. The CDR3 spans 16 residues. DNA for the CDR3: TGTGCCAGCAGTGAATGGCCCGGGGGCCACACCGGGGAGCTGTTTTTT. Translating gives CASSEWPGGHTGELFF.

The CDR3 protein is CASRRDTEAFF. The CDR3 nucleotides are TGCGCCAGCAGACGGGACACTGAAGCTTTCTTT. The chain carries TRBV4-1 and TRBJ1-1, with D unresolved. V was cut by 6 bases and J by 3 bases, with 5 bases left in between. The CDR3 runs to 11 residues. The germline V gene has CDR1 MGHRA and CDR2 YSYEKL.

V usage is TRBV6-4 and J usage is TRBJ1-2, with D possibly matching TRBD1 (5 bases). CDR3 length equals 14 residues. Germline CDR1 is MRHNA and CDR2 is SNTAGT. V gave up 6 bases and J gave up 0 bases, with 11 bases separating them. The CDR3 region has the DNA TGTGCCAGCAGGGGGGGAGTGGCTAACTATGGCTACACCTTC. Its protein product is CASRGGVANYGYTF.

V and J are TRBV4-1 and TRBJ1-2; 7 nucleotides agree with TRBD1. V lost 0 bases, J lost 5 bases, and 9 bases stayed unmatched. From germline, CDR1 is MGHRA and CDR2 YSYEKL. The CDR3 runs to 16 residues. DNA for the CDR3: TGCGCCAGCAGCCAAGAATCGTGGACAGGACTTTATGGCTACACCTTC. It specifies CASSQESWTGLYGYTF.

V usage is TRBV5-1 and J usage is TRBJ1-2, with 10 bases that match TRBD1. Germline CDR1 is SGHRS and CDR2 is YFSETQ. The CDR3 sequence is 14 residues long. With V trimmed by 3 bases and J by 9 bases, 8 bases remained unmatched. The CDR3 region has the DNA TGCGCCAGCAGCTCGCCGGGACAGGGGTTTCGCTACACCTTC. Translated, it gives CASSSPGQGFRYTF.